This entry describes one TCR beta chain. No antigen is known for it. The V gene lost 3 bases and the J gene lost 0 bases, with 6 bases spanning the gap. CDR1 is SGHVS and CDR2 is FNYEAQ in the germline V gene. The CDR3 has 15 amino acids. Time point meaning: after neoadjuvant nivolumab, at surgical resection. The patients had HPV-negative, locally advanced oral cavity squamous cell carcinoma. The record originates from a study of neoadjuvant anti-PD-1 for oral cavity cancer. Study-wide results and limits: Only a few patients per response group were TCR-analyzed; validation needed.

The repertoire was sequenced with immunoSEQ multiplex PCR; TCRdb's copy has only in-frame clones and lacks some. The sample has roughly 13,000 clones, roughly 70% seen once. The sequence was collected from a person aged 40 to 85 with oral cavity squamous cell carcinoma. This chain connects TRBV7-6 to TRBJ2-6; possibly TRBD1 for D (5 bases). Sequenced here: PBMCs, sampled after nivolumab (anti-PD-1) treatment. The CDR3 here is CASSFRVSGANVLTF. For the CDR3, the DNA is TGTGCCAGCAGCTTCAGGGTCTCTGGGGCCAACGTCCTGACTTTC.